The 3 T cell receptor beta chains reported below all come from one sample, sequenced in a study of a mutant IDH1 vaccine in newly diagnosed glioma. Time point indicated: week 35, safety follow-up. It was 300 ug of mutant IDH1 20-mer peptide that made up each vaccine dose, given with topical imiquimod. The table came from immunoSEQ multiplex PCR; TCRdb's copy has only in-frame clones and leaves some out. Of about 32,000 clones in the sample, approximately 82% are singletons; the top ten hold roughly 6.6%. No antigen has been identified for these receptors. Sequencing was performed on PBMCs, taken from a glioma patient whose treatment included an IDH1 peptide vaccine. The receptors originated from a woman between 18 and 29 years old with glioma.

This chain links TRBV6-1 with TRBJ1-1; a weak D match, TRBD1 (6 bases). This CDR3 is 17 amino acids long. Germline CDR1 is MNHNS and CDR2 is SASEGT. The germline V and J ends were trimmed by 3 bases and 6 bases, with 23 bases remaining between them. The DNA of the CDR3 is TGTGCCAGCAGTGACGGTTCGGGGGCCCCCGGGGGATCTGAAGCTTTCTTT. It translates to CASSDGSGAPGGSEAFF.

V usage is TRBV13 and J usage is TRBJ2-1; 15 bases match TRBD2. The V gene end was trimmed by 5 bases and the J gene end by 8 bases; junction bases not matched to a gene: 10. The CDR3 has 17 residues. CDR1 and CDR2 (germline): PRHDT, FYEKMQ (reference sequence). Here the CDR3 DNA reads TGTGCCAGCAGCCCGTTCAACGGACTAGCGGGGGGGCATGAGCAGTTCTTC. Encoded protein: CASSPFNGLAGGHEQFF. The variable domain in full, with the rest retrieved from reference TRBV13 and TRBJ2-1, is AAGVIQSPRHLIKEKRETATLKCYPIPRHDTVYWYQQGPGQDPQFLISFYEKMQSDKGSIPDRFSAQQFSDYHSELNMSSLELGDSALYFCASSPFNGLAGGHEQFFGPGTRLTVL.

This chain links TRBV6-5 with TRBJ2-3; 10 bases align to TRBD2. The CDR3 contains 15 residues. Trimming took 6 bases from V and 5 from J; bases not matched to a gene: 8. The germline V gene has CDR1 MNHEY and CDR2 SVGAGI. CDR3 region: CASRPSGGEGDTQYF. The CDR3 coding sequence is TGTGCCAGCAGACCCAGCGGGGGGGAAGGAGATACGCAGTATTTT.